The next 21 T cell receptor beta chains were all read from a single sample in a study of blood T cell repertoires in COVID-19. The repertoire was sequenced with immunoSEQ multiplex PCR; TCRdb's copy has only in-frame clones and lacks some. Of 150,000 to 200,000 clones detected, 80% to 90% appear once; the ten largest clones hold about 1.9%. The sample was peripheral blood. The receptors derive from a man between 18 and 29 years old who had recovered from COVID-19.

The V and J genes are TRBV10-3 and TRBJ1-1; the D is unclear. The ends were cut back, 5 bases at V and 4 bases at J, with 14 bases in the middle. The length of the CDR3 is 14 residues. Germline CDR1 is ENHRY and CDR2 is SYGVKD. CDR3 coding DNA: TGTGCCATCAGTTGGACTTCTGGTACCACTGAAGCTTTCTTT. This sequence encodes CAISWTSGTTEAFF.

This clone was seen just once. The rearrangement uses TRBV18 and TRBJ1-4; D may be TRBD1 (6 bases). Looked up from germline, CDR1 is KGHSH and CDR2 is LQKENI. The V end lost 5 bases, the J end lost 2 bases, and 9 bases lay between the germline ends. CDR3 size: 14 residues. DNA of the CDR3: TGTGCCAGCTCAGACAGGTCCACTAATGAAAAACTGTTTTTT. Translating gives CASSDRSTNEKLFF. The whole variable domain, filled in from reference TRBV18 and TRBJ1-4, reads NAGVMQNPRHLVRRRGQEARLRCSPMKGHSHVYWYRQLPEEGLKFMVYLQKENIIDESGMPKERFSAEFPKEGPSILRIQQVVRGDSAAYFCASSDRSTNEKLFFGSGTQLSVL.

The chain combines TRBV14 with TRBJ2-7; 9 bases line up with TRBD1. V trimming: 4 bases; J trimming: 2 bases; junction bases outside the gene matches: 3. The CDR3 totals 14 residues. Germline V lookup: CDR1 SGHDN, CDR2 FVKESK. In DNA, the CDR3 is TGTGCCAGCAGCCTCTGGACAGGGGCCTACGAGCAGTACTTC. Translating it yields CASSLWTGAYEQYF.

The CDR3 spells CASSFPGQGAASNYEQYF. CDR3 nucleotides: TGTGCCAGCAGCTTCCCCGGACAGGGGGCTGCCTCGAACTACGAGCAGTACTTC. The chain links TRBV7-8 to TRBJ2-7; 11 nucleotides agree with TRBD1. Germline loops: CDR1 SGHVS, CDR2 FQNEAQ. This CDR3 has 18 amino acids. V gave up 3 bases and J gave up 3 bases; unmatched junction bases: 13. The whole variable domain, filled in from reference TRBV7-8 and TRBJ2-7, reads GAGVSQSPRYKVAKRGQDVALRCDPISGHVSLFWYQQALGQGPEFLTYFQNEAQLDKSGLPSDRFFAERPEGSVSTLKIQRTQQEDSAVYLCASSFPGQGAASNYEQYFGPGTRLTVT.

The CDR3 is CASSLFGLAGGGEQFF. The CDR3 DNA is TGTGCCAGCAGTTTATTTGGCCTAGCGGGAGGGGGTGAGCAGTTCTTC. The chain has TRBV28 and TRBJ2-1; 12 positions match TRBD2. With 1 base clipped from V and 9 bases from J, the junction kept 7 bases outside the gene matches. CDR1 is MDHEN, CDR2 SYDVKM, per germline. This CDR3 has 16 residues.

The chain is built from TRBV20-1 and TRBJ2-1; D is possibly TRBD2 (7 bases). The germline V and J ends were trimmed by 0 bases and 14 bases, with 11 bases remaining between them. CDR1 and CDR2 (germline): DFQATT, SNEGSKA (reference sequence). The CDR3 contains 11 residues. CDR3 sequence reads: CSARDQGREFF. As DNA, the CDR3 is TGCAGTGCTAGAGATCAGGGGAGGGAGTTCTTC.

The chain joins TRBV28 to TRBJ2-7; possibly TRBD1 for D (6 bases). Germline values: CDR1 MDHEN, CDR2 SYDVKM. The CDR3 totals 12 residues. Between the trimmed V and J ends, which lost 5 bases and 6 bases, there was a span of 11 bases. CDR3 nucleotide sequence: TGTGCCAGCAGTCCTCCAGGGGCCGAGCAGTACTTC. Amino acids: CASSPPGAEQYF. The entire variable domain, with the rest obtained from reference TRBV28 and TRBJ2-7, is as follows: DVKVTQSSRYLVKRTGEKVFLECVQDMDHENMFWYRQDPGLGLRLIYFSYDVKMKEKGDIPEGYSVSREKKERFSLILESASTNQTSMYLCASSPPGAEQYFGPGTRLTVT.

The CDR3 reads CASTSPGRTLITEQFF. The DNA of the CDR3 is TGTGCCAGTACTTCTCCGGGTCGGACTCTTATTACGGAGCAGTTCTTC. V usage is TRBV19 and J usage is TRBJ2-1, with D perhaps TRBD2 (5 bases). This CDR3 comprises 16 residues. Germline CDR1 and CDR2: LNHDA and SQIVND (reference sequence). The V end was cut by 7 bases, the J end by 10 bases, with 26 bases between.

This chain connects TRBV12-3 or TRBV12-4 to TRBJ2-1; TRBD1 matches at 8 bases. V was pared by 6 bases and J by 6 bases, with 4 bases of the junction left unmatched. The CDR3 has 13 residues. The CDR3 is CASSMGQVNEQFF. The CDR3 nucleotides read TGTGCCAGCAGCATGGGACAGGTCAATGAGCAGTTCTTC.

The V and J genes are TRBV7-9 and TRBJ2-7; a possible D gene is TRBD1 (5 bases). CDR3 length equals 13 residues. CDR1 is SEHNR and CDR2 is FQNEAQ in the germline V gene (reference sequence). Deletions cut 3 bases from V and 2 bases from J, with 8 bases between. The CDR3 DNA reads TGTGCCAGCAGCTTGGGCAGGGCCTACGAGCAGTACTTC. This codes for CASSLGRAYEQYF.

This chain links TRBV9 with TRBJ1-2, with no clear D. V was clipped by 3 bases and J by 1 base, with 28 bases between them. This CDR3 comprises 20 residues. The germline gives CDR1 SGDLS, CDR2 YYNGEE. The CDR3 sequence: CASSGWEFPGGRSVNYGYTF. Here the CDR3 DNA reads TGTGCCAGCAGCGGCTGGGAGTTCCCTGGCGGCCGCTCGGTTAACTATGGCTACACCTTC.

This clone was found a few times. J is TRBJ1-2 and V is TRBV7-9; the D is unclear. In germline, CDR1 is SEHNR, CDR2 FQNEAQ (reference sequence). Trimming took off 2 bases at V and 6 bases at J, with 16 bases between the two ends. CDR3 length equals 15 residues. The chain's CDR3 is CASSLSLRQQDGYTF. The DNA of the CDR3 is TGTGCCAGCAGCTTAAGCTTAAGGCAGCAGGATGGCTACACCTTC.

This clone was observed once. The CDR3 coding sequence is TGTGCCAGCAGCGAGGCGGCCCTTAACACCGGGGAGCTGTTTTTT. Protein: CASSEAALNTGELFF. J is TRBJ2-2 and V is TRBV7-2; no reliable D call. Germline CDR1 reads SGHTA; CDR2 reads FQGNSA. The CDR3 is 15 residues long. V lost 5 bases to trimming and J lost 2 bases, with 12 bases between them.

The chain carries TRBV10-3 and TRBJ2-1, with 11 bases lining up with TRBD1. CDR1 and CDR2 from the germline V gene are ENHRY and SYGVKD. V lost 4 bases, J lost 7 bases, and 9 bases stayed unmatched. This CDR3 has 16 amino acids. CDR3 residues: CAISGYWGQGVNEQFF. CDR3 DNA sequence: TGTGCCATCAGTGGTTATTGGGGACAGGGGGTAAATGAGCAGTTCTTC.

V is TRBV6-6 and J is TRBJ2-1, with 8 nucleotides matching TRBD1. The germline CDR1 and CDR2 sequences are MNHNY and SVGAGI (reference sequence). The CDR3 contains 17 residues. Unmatched junction bases numbered 18, after V lost 5 bases and J lost 9 bases. CDR3 DNA: TGTGCCAGCAGTCCATGGCCACAGGGGGTGATAGGGGGTGAGCAGTTCTTC. Translating gives CASSPWPQGVIGGEQFF.

The chain combines TRBV14 with TRBJ2-1, with a possible D match to TRBD2 (5 bases). This CDR3 comprises 13 residues. Trimming pared 1 base from V and 8 bases from J, leaving 9 bases between. Germline-derived CDR1 and CDR2 are SGHDN and FVKESK. CDR3 bases: TGTGCCAGCAGCCAAGTTAGGGAGTATGAGCAGTTCTTC. Amino acids: CASSQVREYEQFF. The variable domain in full, with the rest retrieved from reference TRBV14 and TRBJ2-1, is EAGVTQFPSHSVIEKGQTVTLRCDPISGHDNLYWYRRVMGKEIKFLLHFVKESKQDESGMPNNRFLAERTGGTYSTLKVQPAELEDSGVYFCASSQVREYEQFFGPGTRLTVL.

The V call is TRBV5-1, the J call TRBJ2-2; 7 positions agree with TRBD2. The CDR3 totals 13 residues. Germline CDR1 is SGHRS and CDR2 is YFSETQ. The junction had 4 bases not matched to a gene; V was cut back by 7 bases and J by 4 bases. For the CDR3, the DNA is TGCGCCAGCGAGCGGGATCGCACCGGGGAGCTGTTTTTT. Encoded protein: CASERDRTGELFF.

The rearrangement links TRBV7-2 to TRBJ2-5; 8 bases are shared with TRBD2. Germline V gene sequence: CDR1 SGHTA, CDR2 FQGNSA. The CDR3 covers 16 residues. With V trimmed by 5 bases and J by 5 bases, 13 bases remained unmatched. CDR3 sequence reads: CASSPKVAGSLETQYF. The CDR3 DNA reads TGTGCCAGCAGCCCCAAGGTAGCGGGGAGTTTGGAGACCCAGTACTTC. Together with reference TRBV7-2 and TRBJ2-5, the CDR3 gives the full variable domain: GAGVSQSPSNKVTEKGKDVELRCDPISGHTALYWYRQSLGQGLEFLIYFQGNSAPDKSGLPSDRFSAERTGGSVSTLTIQRTQQEDSAVYLCASSPKVAGSLETQYFGPGTRLLVL.

The chain recombines TRBV7-3 with TRBJ2-1; D gene unclear. Trimming stripped 1 base from V and 5 bases from J, with 9 bases between. This CDR3 is built from 14 residues. Per the germline V gene, CDR1 is SGHTA and CDR2 is FQGTGA. The DNA for the CDR3 is TGTGCCAGCAGCTTAAGTACAGTTAACAATGAGCAGTTCTTC. Protein sequence: CASSLSTVNNEQFF.

V gene TRBV5-1 combines with J gene TRBJ1-1, with D uncertain. The CDR3 has 14 residues. CDR1 SGHRS and CDR2 YFSETQ come from the germline V gene. V lost 2 bases, J lost 3 bases, and 11 bases lay in between. For the CDR3, the DNA is TGCGCCAGCAGCTTTGGCCTGGCGGACACTGAAGCTTTCTTT. This gives the protein CASSFGLADTEAFF.

The chain employs TRBV5-6 and TRBJ1-2, with D hard to call. Germline CDR1 SGHDT, CDR2 YYEEEE. There are 13 residues in the CDR3. Trimming took off 0 bases at V and 8 bases at J, with 11 bases between the two ends. CDR3 sequence: CASSLGQRRGYTF. Written as DNA, the CDR3 is TGTGCCAGCAGCTTGGGCCAACGTCGGGGCTACACCTTC.